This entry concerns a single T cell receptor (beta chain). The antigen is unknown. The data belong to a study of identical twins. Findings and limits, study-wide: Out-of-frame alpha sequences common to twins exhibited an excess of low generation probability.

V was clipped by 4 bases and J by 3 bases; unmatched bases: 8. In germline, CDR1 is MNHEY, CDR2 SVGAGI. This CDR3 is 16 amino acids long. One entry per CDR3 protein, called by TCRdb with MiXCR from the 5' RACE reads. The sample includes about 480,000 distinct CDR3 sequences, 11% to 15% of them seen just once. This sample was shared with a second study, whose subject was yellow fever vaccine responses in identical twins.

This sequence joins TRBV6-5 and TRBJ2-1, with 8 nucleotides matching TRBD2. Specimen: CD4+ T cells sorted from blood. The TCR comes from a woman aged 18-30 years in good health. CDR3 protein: CASSSVEGLGYNEQFF. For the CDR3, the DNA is TGTGCCAGCAGTTCCGTGGAGGGACTAGGCTACAATGAGCAGTTCTTC.